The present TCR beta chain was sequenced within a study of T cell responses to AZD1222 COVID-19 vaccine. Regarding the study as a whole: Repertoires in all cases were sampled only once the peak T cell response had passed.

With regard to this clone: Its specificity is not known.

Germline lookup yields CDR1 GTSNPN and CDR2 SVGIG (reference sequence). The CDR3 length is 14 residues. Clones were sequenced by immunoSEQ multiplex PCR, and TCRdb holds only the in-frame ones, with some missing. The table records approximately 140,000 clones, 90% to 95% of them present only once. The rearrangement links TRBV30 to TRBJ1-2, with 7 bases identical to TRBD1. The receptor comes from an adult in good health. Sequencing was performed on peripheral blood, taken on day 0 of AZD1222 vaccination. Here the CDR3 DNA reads TGTGCGGTTAATGCAGGGGGGGAGAACTATGGCTACACCTTC. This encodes CAVNAGGENYGYTF. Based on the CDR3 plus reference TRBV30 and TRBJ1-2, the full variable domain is SQTIHQWPATLVQPVGSPLSLECTVEGTSNPNLYWYRQAAGRGLQLLFYSVGIGQISSEVPQNLSASRPQDRQFILSSKKLLLSDSGFYLCAVNAGGENYGYTFGSGTRLTVV.